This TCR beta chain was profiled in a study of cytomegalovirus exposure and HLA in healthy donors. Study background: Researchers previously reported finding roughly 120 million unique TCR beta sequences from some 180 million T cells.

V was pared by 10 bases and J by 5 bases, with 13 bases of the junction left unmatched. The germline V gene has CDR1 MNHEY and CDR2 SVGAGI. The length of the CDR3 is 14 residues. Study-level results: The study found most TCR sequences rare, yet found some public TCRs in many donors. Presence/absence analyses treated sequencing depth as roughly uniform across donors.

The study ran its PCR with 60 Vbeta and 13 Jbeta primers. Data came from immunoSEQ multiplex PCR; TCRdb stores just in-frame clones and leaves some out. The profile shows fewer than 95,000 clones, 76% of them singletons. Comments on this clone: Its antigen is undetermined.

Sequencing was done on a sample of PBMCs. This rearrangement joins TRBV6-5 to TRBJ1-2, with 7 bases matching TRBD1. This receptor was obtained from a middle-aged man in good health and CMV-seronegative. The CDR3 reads CATNRGLASYGYTF. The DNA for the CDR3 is TGTGCCACCAACAGGGGCCTAGCCTCTTATGGCTACACCTTC.